This is a list of T cell receptor beta chains from one sample in a study of T-cell reconstitution after alpha-beta-depleted transplantation in children. TCRdb analysed the PCR reads with MiXCR anew, one entry per CDR3 protein. The sample includes a few hundred thousand distinct CDR3 sequences, 15% to 20% seen only once; the top ten take approximately 3%. Sequenced here: PBMCs from the stem cell graft donor, sampled from the stem cell graft. All receptors come from a human donor who donated a stem cell graft to a child with acute lymphoblastic leukemia. CDR3s include the opening cysteine and the closing phenylalanine or tryptophan. The order of the fields is J gene, D gene, V gene, CDR3 protein. The D gene is left open where the match is weak.

J: TRBJ1-1; D: -; V: TRBV6-5; CDR3: CASSYGVVMNTEAFF
J: TRBJ2-7; D: TRBD2; V: TRBV7-9; CDR3: CASSLRAGTRSGEQYF
J: TRBJ2-2; D: TRBD2; V: TRBV6-1; CDR3: CASSRTSGSLGTGELFF
J: TRBJ1-2; D: TRBD1; V: TRBV5-1; CDR3: CASSLEAGTGVYGYTF
J: TRBJ2-5; D: TRBD2; V: TRBV5-1; CDR3: CASSSGTSGEGETQYF
J: TRBJ1-1; D: -; V: TRBV29-1; CDR3: CSGGENTEAFF
J: TRBJ1-6; D: TRBD1; V: TRBV4-1; CDR3: CASSQPGTGNSPLHF
J: TRBJ2-7; D: -; V: TRBV6-1; CDR3: CASSEKKAGVFDEQYF
J: TRBJ2-7; D: -; V: TRBV27; CDR3: CASSYGIGSYEQYF
J: TRBJ1-2; D: -; V: TRBV25-1; CDR3: CASSERQWFGYTF
J: TRBJ2-7; D: TRBD2; V: TRBV19; CDR3: CASSMELAGAREQYF
J: TRBJ1-4; D: -; V: TRBV20-1; CDR3: CSASLRTLGEKLFF
J: TRBJ1-5; D: TRBD1; V: TRBV9; CDR3: CASSEGTGGLNQPQHF
J: TRBJ2-3; D: TRBD2; V: TRBV5-1; CDR3: CASSLALLTSGRNTDTQYF
J: TRBJ2-7; D: TRBD2; V: TRBV4-1; CDR3: CASSYGLADYEQYF
J: TRBJ2-7; D: -; V: TRBV7-9; CDR3: CASSLVGLSDEQYF
J: TRBJ1-1; D: -; V: TRBV5-1; CDR3: CASSLVPNTEAFF
J: TRBJ1-2; D: -; V: TRBV10-2; CDR3: CASTLDSLGYGYTF
J: TRBJ2-1; D: TRBD2; V: TRBV2; CDR3: CASSDWAGDEQFF
J: TRBJ1-1; D: -; V: TRBV7-3; CDR3: CASSLIQAGNTEAFF